These T cell receptor beta chains were read from a single sample in a study of T-cell memory formation after mild COVID-19. TCRdb analysed the 5' RACE reads with MiXCR anew, one entry per CDR3 protein. Here the sample spans more than 450,000 distinct CDR3 sequences, approximately 18% being singletons. Sequenced sample: PBMCs or a T cell subset sorted from them (not recorded which). Receptors were obtained from an adult woman who had mild COVID-19 (a few samples of this study predate the infection). Cell type and time point are not known. CDR3s include the opening cysteine and the closing phenylalanine or tryptophan. Some rows have no size entry. The others give once, few or many, or a class for an expanded clone.

CDR3 length: 15; J gene: TRBJ2-1; clone size: many; V gene: TRBV5-5; CDR3 protein: CASSLASGSYNEQFF
CDR3 length: 15; J gene: TRBJ2-7; clone size: -; V gene: TRBV18; CDR3 protein: CASSPPIVRGSEQYF
CDR3 length: 14; J gene: TRBJ2-7; clone size: -; V gene: TRBV24-1; CDR3 protein: CATSDGLRTYEQYF
CDR3 length: 14; J gene: TRBJ1-1; clone size: -; V gene: TRBV7-6; CDR3 protein: CASSLDAGNTEAFF
CDR3 length: 15; J gene: TRBJ2-2; clone size: -; V gene: TRBV7-6; CDR3 protein: CASRDRSDDTGELFF
CDR3 length: 16; J gene: TRBJ2-1; clone size: few; V gene: TRBV7-6; CDR3 protein: CASSLGATSVYNEQFF
CDR3 length: 14; J gene: TRBJ2-2; clone size: -; V gene: TRBV7-2; CDR3 protein: CASSFGRGTGELFF
CDR3 length: 15; J gene: TRBJ2-5; clone size: few; V gene: TRBV5-1; CDR3 protein: CASSLGGADEETQYF
CDR3 length: 13; J gene: TRBJ2-7; clone size: few; V gene: TRBV18; CDR3 protein: CASSPRDAYEQYF
CDR3 length: 16; J gene: TRBJ2-3; clone size: few; V gene: TRBV4-3; CDR3 protein: CASSQDRLADTDTQYF
CDR3 length: 16; J gene: TRBJ2-4; clone size: -; V gene: TRBV7-2; CDR3 protein: CASSLVGVNLKNIQYF
CDR3 length: 14; J gene: TRBJ2-1; clone size: -; V gene: TRBV7-2; CDR3 protein: CASRESPSYNEQFF
CDR3 length: 14; J gene: TRBJ1-1; clone size: few; V gene: TRBV3-1; CDR3 protein: CASSRGSMATEAFF
CDR3 length: 14; J gene: TRBJ2-3; clone size: -; V gene: TRBV20-1; CDR3 protein: CSARGGQGAYTQYF
CDR3 length: 14; J gene: TRBJ2-2; clone size: -; V gene: TRBV29-1; CDR3 protein: CSVVAWTETGELFF
CDR3 length: 13; J gene: TRBJ1-5; clone size: -; V gene: TRBV20-1; CDR3 protein: CSATGQSNQPQHF
CDR3 length: 13; J gene: TRBJ1-2; clone size: -; V gene: TRBV5-6; CDR3 protein: CASSLETVYGYTF
CDR3 length: 12; J gene: TRBJ1-3; clone size: -; V gene: TRBV12-3/TRBV12-4; CDR3 protein: CASSSVWNTIYF
CDR3 length: 15; J gene: TRBJ2-2; clone size: few; V gene: TRBV4-1; CDR3 protein: CASSQTVVNTGELFF
CDR3 length: 14; J gene: TRBJ1-2; clone size: -; V gene: TRBV5-6; CDR3 protein: CASSLVSGKTGYTF
CDR3 length: 14; J gene: TRBJ1-2; clone size: few; V gene: TRBV5-1; CDR3 protein: CASSFLDADDGYTF
CDR3 length: 15; J gene: TRBJ1-5; clone size: few; V gene: TRBV7-2; CDR3 protein: CASSLRTMSNQPQHF
CDR3 length: 14; J gene: TRBJ1-4; clone size: -; V gene: TRBV7-9; CDR3 protein: CASSPGQTNEKLFF
CDR3 length: 15; J gene: TRBJ2-1; clone size: -; V gene: TRBV5-1; CDR3 protein: CASSLEGLAGDEQFF
CDR3 length: 13; J gene: TRBJ2-3; clone size: few; V gene: TRBV7-2; CDR3 protein: CASSPTGGDTQYF
CDR3 length: 13; J gene: TRBJ2-4; clone size: few; V gene: TRBV12-3/TRBV12-4; CDR3 protein: CASRDPGSNIQYF
CDR3 length: 17; J gene: TRBJ1-6; clone size: -; V gene: TRBV4-1; CDR3 protein: CASSQDDDRRINSPLHF
CDR3 length: 14; J gene: TRBJ2-1; clone size: few; V gene: TRBV7-9; CDR3 protein: CASSLAHLASEQFF
CDR3 length: 13; J gene: TRBJ2-5; clone size: few; V gene: TRBV5-4; CDR3 protein: CASSFVHGETQYF
CDR3 length: 14; J gene: TRBJ1-1; clone size: many; V gene: TRBV5-1; CDR3 protein: CASSWGHANTEAFF